This is a list of T cell receptor beta chains from one sample in a study of regulatory T cells in long-lasting Graves disease. TCRdb re-analysed the multiplex PCR reads in MiXCR, keeping a single row per CDR3 protein. The sample lists about 610,000 distinct CDR3 sequences, roughly 16% seen once, with around 12% in the top ten. This sample also belongs to another study, concerning T cells in Graves' hyperthyroidism and ophthalmopathy.

Sequences were derived from peripheral blood mononuclear cells (PBMCs), sampled at new diagnosis, from a patient treated with antithyroid drugs. The receptor set was obtained from a man in his late teens or twenties with Graves disease. Each CDR3 is given with its conserved first and last residue.

v_gene	j_gene	CDR3aa
TRBV6-4	TRBJ2-2	CACSDKAGLGYTGELFF
TRBV12-3/TRBV12-4	TRBJ1-4	CASSGTGGGEKLFF
TRBV6-1	TRBJ1-6	CASTGGRGHSPLHF
TRBV29-1	TRBJ1-2	CSVAEGTEGYTF
TRBV11-2	TRBJ2-2	CASSKTGTGYTGELFF
TRBV12-3/TRBV12-4	TRBJ1-2	CASSPVGRRNYGYTF
TRBV20-1	TRBJ2-6	CSARRDRGFSGANVLTF
TRBV5-5	TRBJ1-1	CASSLTGTATTEAFF
TRBV27	TRBJ2-7	CARGTAEQYF
TRBV18	TRBJ1-1	CASSPRTETGTEAFF